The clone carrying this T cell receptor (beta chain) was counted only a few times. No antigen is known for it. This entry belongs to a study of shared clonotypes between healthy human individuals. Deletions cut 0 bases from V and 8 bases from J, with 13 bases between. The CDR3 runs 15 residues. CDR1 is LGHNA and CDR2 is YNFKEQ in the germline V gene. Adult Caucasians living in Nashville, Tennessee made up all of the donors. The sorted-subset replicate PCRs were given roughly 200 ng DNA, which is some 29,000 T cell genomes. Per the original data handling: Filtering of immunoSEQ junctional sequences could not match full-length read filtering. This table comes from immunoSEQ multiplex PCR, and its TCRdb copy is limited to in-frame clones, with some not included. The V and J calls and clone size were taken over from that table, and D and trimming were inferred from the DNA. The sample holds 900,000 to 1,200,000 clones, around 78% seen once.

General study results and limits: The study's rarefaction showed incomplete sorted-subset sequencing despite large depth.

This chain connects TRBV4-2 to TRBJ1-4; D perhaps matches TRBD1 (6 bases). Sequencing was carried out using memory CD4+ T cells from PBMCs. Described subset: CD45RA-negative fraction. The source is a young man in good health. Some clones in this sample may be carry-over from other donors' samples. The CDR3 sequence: CASSQDLPGEEKLFF. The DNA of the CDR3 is TGTGCCAGCAGCCAAGATCTACCAGGGGAGGAAAAACTGTTTTTT.